These T cell receptor beta chains were read from a single sample in a study of human T cells and chemical hapten exposure. TCRdb re-analysed the RACE reads in MiXCR, keeping a single row per CDR3 protein. The table lists 75,000 to 100,000 distinct CDR3 sequences, approximately 10% of them singletons. The sequenced sample consisted of whole blood. All receptors come from a female donor in good health. Some clones in this sample may be carry-over from other donors' samples. Both conserved end residues are part of each CDR3. A D gene is named only where the DNA matches it firmly. Some rows mark clone size as missing; the rest say once, few, many or name a class of expanded clone.

cdr3_nt cdr3_aa v_call d_call j_call clone_size
TGCGCCAGCAGCGCATCTAGCGTTGAGCAGTTCTTC CASSASSVEQFF TRBV5-1 - TRBJ2-1 -
TGTGCCAGCAGAGGGACTAGCGAGGTGAGCGAGCAGTACTTC CASRGTSEVSEQYF TRBV6-5 TRBD2 TRBJ2-7 many
TGCGCCAGCAGCCCGGGACTAGCGGGAGGATCCTACGAGCAGTACTTC CASSPGLAGGSYEQYF TRBV4-1 TRBD2 TRBJ2-7 -
TGTGCCAGCAGTTTAGCGCCAGGCAGCTCTGGGGCCAACGTCCTGACTTTC CASSLAPGSSGANVLTF TRBV28 - TRBJ2-6 few
TGTGCCAGCAGTGCCGGACAGGGGGGGGACGAGCAGTACTTC CASSAGQGGDEQYF TRBV6-1 TRBD1 TRBJ2-7 -
TGTGCCAGCAGTTTAAGGAGTTCCTACAATGAGCAGTTCTTC CASSLRSSYNEQFF TRBV28 - TRBJ2-1 few
TGTGCCAGCAGTAACCAGGAGTCGGTGGGGAACTTC CASSNQESVGNF TRBV27 - TRBJ2-7 few
TGTGCCAGCAGCTTAGGGGGGGCCTATAATTCACCCCTCCACTTT CASSLGGAYNSPLHF TRBV11-2 - TRBJ1-6 few
TGTGCCAGCAGTTTATTACAACCAATTGCGATTTCTGGAAACACCATATATTTT CASSLLQPIAISGNTIYF TRBV28 - TRBJ1-3 -
TGTGCCAGCAGGCGGACTAGCGGGGGGGAGCTGTTTTTT CASRRTSGGELFF TRBV11-3 TRBD2 TRBJ2-2 many
TGTGCCAGTGCACGGGACACCTTCTCTGGAAACACCATATGTTTT CASARDTFSGNTICF TRBV6-6 - TRBJ1-3 -
TGTGCCAGCAGCTTAAGCGGGGGCGGGACCCCAGATACGCAGTATTTT CASSLSGGGTPDTQYF TRBV7-2 TRBD2 TRBJ2-3 many
TGCAGTGCTAGAGATTTTTCTCATGAGCAGTTCTTC CSARDFSHEQFF TRBV20-1 - TRBJ2-1 -
TGCAGTGCCTCAGTAGGTGCCTACGAGCAGTACTTC CSASVGAYEQYF TRBV20-1 - TRBJ2-7 few
TGCAGTGCTCCTACTAGCGGAACCTTCGGAGATACGCAGTATTTT CSAPTSGTFGDTQYF TRBV20-1 TRBD2 TRBJ2-3 -
TGCAGCGCCGTTCTAGCGGGTCAGGCCGAGCAGTACTTC CSAVLAGQAEQYF TRBV29-1 TRBD2 TRBJ2-7 -
TGTGCCAGCAGTCCCCGGGGGACTCATGAAAAACTGTTTTTT CASSPRGTHEKLFF TRBV6-5 - TRBJ1-4 many
TGCGCCAGCAGCTTAGCCAGGGGGCTGGGTGAGCAGTACTTC CASSLARGLGEQYF TRBV5-1 TRBD1 TRBJ2-7 few